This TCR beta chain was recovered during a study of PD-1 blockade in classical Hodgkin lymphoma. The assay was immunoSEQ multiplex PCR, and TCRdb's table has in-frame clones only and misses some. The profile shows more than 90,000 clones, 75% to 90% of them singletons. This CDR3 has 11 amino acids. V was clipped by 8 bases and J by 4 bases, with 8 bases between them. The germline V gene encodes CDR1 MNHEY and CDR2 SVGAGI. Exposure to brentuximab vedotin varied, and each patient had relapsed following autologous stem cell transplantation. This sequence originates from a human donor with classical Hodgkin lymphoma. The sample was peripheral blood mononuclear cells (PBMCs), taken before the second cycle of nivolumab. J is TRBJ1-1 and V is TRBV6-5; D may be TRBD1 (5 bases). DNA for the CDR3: TGTGCCAGCGAAGGGGCCACTGAAGCTTTCTTT. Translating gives CASEGATEAFF.